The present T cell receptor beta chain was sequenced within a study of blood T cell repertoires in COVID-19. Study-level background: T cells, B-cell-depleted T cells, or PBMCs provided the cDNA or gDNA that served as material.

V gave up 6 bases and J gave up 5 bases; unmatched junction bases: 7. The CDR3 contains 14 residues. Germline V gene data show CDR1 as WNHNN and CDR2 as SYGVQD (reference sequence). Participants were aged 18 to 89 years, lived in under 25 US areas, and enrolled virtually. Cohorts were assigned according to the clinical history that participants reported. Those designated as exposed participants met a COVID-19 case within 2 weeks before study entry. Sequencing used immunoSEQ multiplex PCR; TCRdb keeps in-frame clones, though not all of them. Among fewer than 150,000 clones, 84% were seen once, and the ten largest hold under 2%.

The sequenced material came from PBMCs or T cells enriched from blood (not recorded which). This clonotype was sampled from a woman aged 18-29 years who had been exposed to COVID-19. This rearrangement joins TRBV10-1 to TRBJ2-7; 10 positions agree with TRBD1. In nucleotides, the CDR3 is TGCGCCAGCAGCCTGACAGGGGGCTCGGACGAGCAGTACTTC. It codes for CASSLTGGSDEQYF.